This is a list of T cell receptor beta chains from one sample in a study of shared clonotypes between healthy human individuals. Produced via immunoSEQ multiplex PCR; TCRdb's table is partial and in-frame only. The sample has a few million clones, roughly 92% seen once. Material for sequencing was naive CD4+ T cells from PBMCs. These receptors all come from a man between 18 and 29 years old in good health. Some clones in this sample may be carry-over from other donors' samples. Both conserved end residues are part of each CDR3. A D gene is named only where the DNA matches it firmly. Not every row has a clone size; where given, it reads once, few, many or a size class.

TRBJ1-5 NA NA TRBV6-5 CASSSRNRQPQHF TGTGCCAGCAGTTCCCGGAACAGGCAGCCCCAGCATTTT
TRBJ1-3 NA few TRBV28 CASSPGGAGNTIYF TGTGCCAGCAGCCCTGGGGGTGCTGGAAACACCATATATTTT
TRBJ2-5 NA NA TRBV30 CAWSRDRKETQYF TGTGCCTGGAGCCGCGACAGAAAAGAGACCCAGTACTTC
TRBJ2-7 NA once TRBV30 CAWGQRLDEQYF TGTGCCTGGGGACAAAGGCTCGACGAGCAGTACTTC
TRBJ2-7 TRBD1 NA TRBV5-5 CASSLGQGLYEQYF TGTGCCAGCAGTCTTGGACAGGGCCTCTACGAGCAGTACTTC
TRBJ2-1 NA NA TRBV4-2 CASSPGSLNEQFF TGTGCCAGCAGCCCCGGGAGTCTCAATGAGCAGTTCTTC
TRBJ1-1 TRBD1 NA TRBV7-8 CASRVRQGETEAFF TGTGCCAGCAGGGTGCGGCAGGGGGAAACTGAAGCTTTCTTT
TRBJ2-7 NA NA TRBV10-3 CASQRPDGSYEQYF TGTGCCAGCCAGCGACCGGACGGATCCTACGAGCAGTACTTC
TRBJ2-5 TRBD2 NA TRBV6-5 CASSPRLAGELDF TGTGCCAGCAGTCCAAGACTAGCGGGAGAACTAGACTTC
TRBJ2-7 TRBD1 NA TRBV5-1 CASSLRTGTYEQYF TGCGCCAGCAGCCTGAGGACAGGCACCTACGAGCAGTACTTC
TRBJ1-4 NA NA TRBV18 CASSPSAGTEKLFF TGTGCCAGCTCACCCTCAGCAGGGACGGAAAAACTGTTTTTT
TRBJ1-2 NA NA TRBV5-1 CASSPKDGGGYTF TGCGCCAGCAGCCCCAAGGACGGGGGTGGCTACACCTTC
TRBJ2-3 NA once TRBV28 CASSFRQIGTDTQYF TGTGCCAGCAGTTTTCGACAGATTGGCACAGATACGCAGTATTTT
TRBJ2-1 TRBD2 NA TRBV10-1 CASSPLAGGYYNEQFF TGCGCCAGCAGTCCTCTAGCGGGAGGCTACTACAATGAGCAGTTCTTC
TRBJ2-1 NA NA TRBV11-2 CASSLDPQQSRSYNEQFF TGTGCCAGCAGCTTAGATCCACAACAGTCCCGCTCCTACAATGAGCAGTTCTTC
TRBJ2-1 TRBD2 NA TRBV28 CASRFFAVAGTASSYNEQFF TGTGCCAGCAGGTTCTTTGCGGTAGCGGGAACTGCTAGCTCCTACAATGAGCAGTTCTTC
TRBJ2-7 NA once TRBV7-3 CASSLGVSGSYEQYF TGTGCCAGCAGCTTAGGGGTATCGGGATCCTACGAGCAGTACTTC
TRBJ2-7 NA NA TRBV5-1 CASSLDGGTYEQYF TGCGCCAGCAGCTTGGACGGCGGAACCTACGAGCAGTACTTC
TRBJ2-7 TRBD1 few TRBV27 CASGRDRGYEQYF TGTGCCAGCGGCCGGGACAGGGGTTACGAGCAGTACTTC
TRBJ1-4 TRBD1 NA TRBV30 CAWRRGTGIEKLFF TGTGCCTGGAGGCGAGGGACAGGGATTGAAAAACTGTTTTTT
TRBJ2-1 TRBD2 NA TRBV7-9 CASSRSSGSVNEQFF TGTGCCAGCAGCCGATCTAGCGGGAGTGTAAATGAGCAGTTCTTC
TRBJ2-5 TRBD1 NA TRBV6-1 CASSEVDRGLETQYF TGTGCCAGCAGTGAAGTAGACAGGGGGTTAGAGACCCAGTACTTC
TRBJ2-5 NA NA TRBV6-1 CAGSFPGRQETQYF TGTGCCGGATCATTCCCGGGTCGACAAGAGACCCAGTACTTC
TRBJ2-1 NA NA TRBV5-1 CASSVTPLSSYNEQFF TGCGCCAGCAGCGTCACCCCCCTTAGCTCCTACAATGAGCAGTTCTTC
TRBJ2-1 NA NA TRBV29-1 CSVDRGYYNEQFF TGCAGCGTTGACAGGGGATACTACAATGAGCAGTTCTTC
TRBJ1-2 NA NA TRBV28 CASSLWQRYDYGYTF TGTGCCAGCAGTTTGTGGCAGAGATACGACTATGGCTACACCTTC
TRBJ2-7 NA NA TRBV11-3 CASSLGYAGQQYF TGTGCCAGCAGCTTAGGATACGCGGGGCAGCAGTACTTC
TRBJ1-1 NA NA TRBV10-1 CASSESTGSNTEAFF TGCGCCAGCAGTGAGTCAACCGGTTCGAACACTGAAGCTTTCTTT
TRBJ1-5 NA NA TRBV6-5 CASSSNRTPQPQHF TGTGCCAGCAGTTCTAACAGGACACCCCAGCCCCAGCATTTT